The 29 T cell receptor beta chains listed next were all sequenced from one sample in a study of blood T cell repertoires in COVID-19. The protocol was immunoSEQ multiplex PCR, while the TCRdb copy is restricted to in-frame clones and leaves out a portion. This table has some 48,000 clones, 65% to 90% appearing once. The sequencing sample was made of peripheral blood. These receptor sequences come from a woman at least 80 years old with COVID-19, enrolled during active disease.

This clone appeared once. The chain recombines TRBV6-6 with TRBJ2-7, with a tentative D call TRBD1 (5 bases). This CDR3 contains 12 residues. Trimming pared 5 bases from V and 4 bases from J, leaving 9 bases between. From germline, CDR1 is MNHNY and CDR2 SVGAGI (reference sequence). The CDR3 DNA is TGTGCCAGCAGTCAGTCAGGGTACGAGCAGTACTTC. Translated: CASSQSGYEQYF.

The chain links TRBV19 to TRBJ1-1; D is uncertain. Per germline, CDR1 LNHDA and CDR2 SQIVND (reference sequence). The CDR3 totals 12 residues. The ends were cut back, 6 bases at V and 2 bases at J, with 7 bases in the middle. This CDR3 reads CASRWANTEAFF. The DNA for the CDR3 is TGTGCCAGTAGATGGGCTAACACTGAAGCTTTCTTT.

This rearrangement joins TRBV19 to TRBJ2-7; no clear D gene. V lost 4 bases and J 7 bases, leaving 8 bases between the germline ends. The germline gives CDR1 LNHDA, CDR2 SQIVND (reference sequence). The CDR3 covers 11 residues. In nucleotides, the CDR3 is TGTGCCAGTAGTACCTACGGTGAGCAGTACTTC. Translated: CASSTYGEQYF.

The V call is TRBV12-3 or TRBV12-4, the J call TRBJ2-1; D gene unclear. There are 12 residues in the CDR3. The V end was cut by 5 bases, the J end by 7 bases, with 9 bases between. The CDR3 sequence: CASSQLRNEQFF. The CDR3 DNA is TGTGCCAGCAGTCAATTGAGGAATGAGCAGTTCTTC.

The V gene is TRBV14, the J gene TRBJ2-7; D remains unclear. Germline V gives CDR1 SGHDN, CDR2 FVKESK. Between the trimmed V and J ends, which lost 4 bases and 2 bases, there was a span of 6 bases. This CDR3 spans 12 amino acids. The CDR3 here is CASSPRTYEQYF. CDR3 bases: TGTGCCAGCAGCCCGAGGACCTACGAGCAGTACTTC.

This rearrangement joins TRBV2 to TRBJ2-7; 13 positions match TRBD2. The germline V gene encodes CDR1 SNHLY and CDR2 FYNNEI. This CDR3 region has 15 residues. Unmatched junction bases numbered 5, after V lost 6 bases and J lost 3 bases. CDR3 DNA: TGTGCCAGCAGGGAGGGACTAGCGGGGCTCTACGAGCAGTACTTC. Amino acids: CASREGLAGLYEQYF.

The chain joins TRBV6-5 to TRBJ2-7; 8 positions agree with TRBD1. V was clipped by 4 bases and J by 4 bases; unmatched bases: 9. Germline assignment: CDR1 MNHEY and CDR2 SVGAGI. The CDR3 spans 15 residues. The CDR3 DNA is TGTGCCAGCAGTTCCTCCGGGACAGGTTTTTACGAGCAGTACTTC. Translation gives CASSSSGTGFYEQYF.

Written as DNA, the CDR3 is TGTGCCAGCAGCTTAGCTAGCGGGCAAGAGACCCAGTACTTC. It encodes CASSLASGQETQYF. V usage is TRBV7-9 and J usage is TRBJ2-5; 7 bases align to TRBD2. The CDR3 has 14 residues. CDR1 and CDR2 (germline): SEHNR, FQNEAQ (reference sequence). J was trimmed by 2 bases and V by 0 bases; bases with no gene match: 0.

CDR3 in amino acids: CASSRGWDYGYTF. The CDR3 coding sequence is TGCGCCAGCAGTCGGGGTTGGGATTATGGCTACACCTTC. The rearrangement links TRBV5-1 to TRBJ1-2; D unclear. The germline gives CDR1 SGHRS, CDR2 YFSETQ. The CDR3 has 13 amino acids. Trimming removed 5 bases at V and 5 bases at J, with 13 bases between.

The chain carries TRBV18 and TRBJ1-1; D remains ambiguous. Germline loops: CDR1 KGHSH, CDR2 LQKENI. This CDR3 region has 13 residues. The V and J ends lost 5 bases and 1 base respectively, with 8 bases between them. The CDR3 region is CASSTTGNTEAFF. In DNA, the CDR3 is TGTGCCAGCTCAACTACCGGGAACACTGAAGCTTTCTTT.

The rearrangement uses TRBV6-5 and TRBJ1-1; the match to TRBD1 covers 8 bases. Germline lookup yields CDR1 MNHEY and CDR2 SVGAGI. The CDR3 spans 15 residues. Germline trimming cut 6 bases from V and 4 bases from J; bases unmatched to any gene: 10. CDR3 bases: TGTGCCAGCAGCGCTCCAGGGGGCTGGGGCACTGAAGCTTTCTTT. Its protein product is CASSAPGGWGTEAFF.

The CDR3 here is CASSPRTGANYGYTF. Written as DNA, the CDR3 is TGTGCCAGCAGCCCCCGGACAGGAGCTAACTATGGCTACACCTTC. The chain is built from TRBV9 and TRBJ1-2; 7 nucleotides agree with TRBD1. The trim removed 4 bases at V and 0 bases at J, leaving 6 bases unmatched. The CDR3 is 15 amino acids. From germline, CDR1 is SGDLS and CDR2 YYNGEE.

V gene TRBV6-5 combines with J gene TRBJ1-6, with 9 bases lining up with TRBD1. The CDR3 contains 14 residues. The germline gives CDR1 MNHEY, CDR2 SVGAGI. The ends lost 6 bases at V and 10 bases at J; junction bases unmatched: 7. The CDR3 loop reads CASRTTGGNSPLHF. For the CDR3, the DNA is TGTGCCAGCAGAACCACAGGGGGCAACTCACCCCTCCACTTT.

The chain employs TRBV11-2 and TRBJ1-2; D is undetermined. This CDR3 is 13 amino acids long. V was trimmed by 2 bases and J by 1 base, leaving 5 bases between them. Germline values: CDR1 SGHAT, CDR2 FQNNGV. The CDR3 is CASSLQYNYGYTF. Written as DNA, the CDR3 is TGTGCCAGCAGCTTACAGTATAACTATGGCTACACCTTC.

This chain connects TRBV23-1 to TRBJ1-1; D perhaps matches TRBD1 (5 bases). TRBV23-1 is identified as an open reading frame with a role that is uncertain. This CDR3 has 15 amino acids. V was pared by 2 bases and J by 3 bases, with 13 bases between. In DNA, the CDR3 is TGCGCCAGCAGTCAAAAGCAAGGGGCCGACACTGAAGCTTTCTTT. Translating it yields CASSQKQGADTEAFF.

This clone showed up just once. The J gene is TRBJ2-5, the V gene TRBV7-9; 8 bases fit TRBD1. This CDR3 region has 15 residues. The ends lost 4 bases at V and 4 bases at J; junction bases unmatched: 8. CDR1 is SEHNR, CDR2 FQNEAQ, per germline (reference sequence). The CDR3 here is CASSSRRTGRETQYF. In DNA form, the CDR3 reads TGTGCCAGCAGCTCGAGAAGGACAGGGAGAGAGACCCAGTACTTC. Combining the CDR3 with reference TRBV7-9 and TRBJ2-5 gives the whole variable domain DTGVSQNPRHKITKRGQNVTFRCDPISEHNRLYWYRQTLGQGPEFLTYFQNEAQLEKSRLLSDRFSAERPKGSFSTLEIQRTEQGDSAMYLCASSSRRTGRETQYFGPGTRLLVL.

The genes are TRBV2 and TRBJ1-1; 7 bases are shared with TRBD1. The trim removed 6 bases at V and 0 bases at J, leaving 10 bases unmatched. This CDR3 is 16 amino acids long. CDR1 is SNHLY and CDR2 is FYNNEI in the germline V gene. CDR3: CASRETGGGMNTEAFF. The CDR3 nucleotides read TGTGCCAGCAGGGAAACAGGAGGGGGCATGAACACTGAAGCTTTCTTT.

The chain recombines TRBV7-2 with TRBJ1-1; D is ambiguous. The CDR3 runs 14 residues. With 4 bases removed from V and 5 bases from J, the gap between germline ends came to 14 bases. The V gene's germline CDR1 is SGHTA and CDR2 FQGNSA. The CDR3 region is CASSSALGVTEAFF. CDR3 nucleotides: TGTGCCAGCAGCTCCGCCCTCGGGGTTACTGAAGCTTTCTTT.

The CDR3 spells CATGTVRSQPQHF. The CDR3 DNA reads TGTGCCACCGGGACAGTGAGGTCTCAGCCCCAGCATTTT. The chain recombines TRBV6-5 with TRBJ1-5, with 7 bases identical to TRBD1. Per germline, CDR1 MNHEY and CDR2 SVGAGI. The CDR3 is made up of 13 amino acids. The J segment lost 6 bases and the V segment lost 10 bases, leaving 9 bases of the junction unmatched.

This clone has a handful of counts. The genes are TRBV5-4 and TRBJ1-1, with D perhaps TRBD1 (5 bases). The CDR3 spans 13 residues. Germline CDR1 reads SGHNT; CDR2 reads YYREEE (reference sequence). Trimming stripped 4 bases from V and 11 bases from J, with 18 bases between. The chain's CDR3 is CASSPDVNRGAFF. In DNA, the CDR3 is TGTGCCAGCAGCCCGGACGTCAACCGGGGGGCTTTCTTT.

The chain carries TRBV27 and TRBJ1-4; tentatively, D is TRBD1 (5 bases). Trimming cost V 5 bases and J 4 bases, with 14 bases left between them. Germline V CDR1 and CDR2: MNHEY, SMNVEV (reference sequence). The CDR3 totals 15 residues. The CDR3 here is CASSKTESYNEKLFF. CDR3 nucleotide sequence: TGTGCCAGCAGTAAGACAGAGAGTTATAATGAAAAACTGTTTTTT.

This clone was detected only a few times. The CDR3 spells CSVEDLGRQYF. DNA for the CDR3: TGCAGCGTTGAAGATTTGGGGCGGCAGTACTTC. This chain uses TRBV29-1 with TRBJ2-7, with D possibly TRBD1 on 5 matching bases. The CDR3 consists of 11 residues. The V gene lost 0 bases and the J gene lost 9 bases, with 9 bases spanning the gap. CDR1 is SQVTM and CDR2 is ANQGSEA in the germline V gene.

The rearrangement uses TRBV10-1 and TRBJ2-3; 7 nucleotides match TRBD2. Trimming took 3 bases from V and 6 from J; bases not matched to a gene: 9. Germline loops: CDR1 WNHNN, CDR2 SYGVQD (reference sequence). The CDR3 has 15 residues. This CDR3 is CASSEFGGGPDTQYF. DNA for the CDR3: TGCGCCAGCAGTGAATTTGGGGGGGGACCCGATACGCAGTATTTT.

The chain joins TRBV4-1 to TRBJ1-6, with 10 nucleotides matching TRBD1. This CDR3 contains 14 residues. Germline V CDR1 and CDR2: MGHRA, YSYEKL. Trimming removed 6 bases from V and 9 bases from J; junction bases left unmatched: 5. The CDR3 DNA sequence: TGCGCCAGCAGTGGGACAGGGGAGGTTTCACCCCTCCACTTT. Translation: CASSGTGEVSPLHF.

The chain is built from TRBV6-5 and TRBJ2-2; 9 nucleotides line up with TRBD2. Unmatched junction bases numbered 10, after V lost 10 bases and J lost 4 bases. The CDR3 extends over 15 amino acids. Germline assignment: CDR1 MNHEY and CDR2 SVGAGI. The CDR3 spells CATGLAGWGTGELFF. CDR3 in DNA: TGTGCCACAGGGCTAGCGGGGTGGGGCACCGGGGAGCTGTTTTTT.

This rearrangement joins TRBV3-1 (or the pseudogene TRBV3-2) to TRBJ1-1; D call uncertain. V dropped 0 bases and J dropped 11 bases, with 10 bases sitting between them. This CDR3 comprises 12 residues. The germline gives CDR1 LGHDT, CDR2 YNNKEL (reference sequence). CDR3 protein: CASSQDGRRAFF. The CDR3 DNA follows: TGTGCCAGCAGCCAAGATGGCCGCCGCGCTTTCTTT.

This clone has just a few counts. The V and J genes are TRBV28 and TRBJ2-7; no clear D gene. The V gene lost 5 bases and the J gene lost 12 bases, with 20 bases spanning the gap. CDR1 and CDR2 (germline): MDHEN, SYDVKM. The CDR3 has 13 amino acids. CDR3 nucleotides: TGTGCCAGCAGTACCCCCGGGTATCCTCAAGGGTACTTC. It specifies CASSTPGYPQGYF.

DNA for the CDR3: TGTGCCACCAGCAGAGATGGTCGGGTATCCGGAAACACCATATATTTT. As protein: CATSRDGRVSGNTIYF. This chain connects TRBV15 to TRBJ1-3; D remains ambiguous. CDR3 length equals 16 residues. Trimming took 0 bases from V and 4 from J, leaving 13 bases between them. Germline V gene sequence: CDR1 LNHNV, CDR2 YYDKDF (reference sequence).

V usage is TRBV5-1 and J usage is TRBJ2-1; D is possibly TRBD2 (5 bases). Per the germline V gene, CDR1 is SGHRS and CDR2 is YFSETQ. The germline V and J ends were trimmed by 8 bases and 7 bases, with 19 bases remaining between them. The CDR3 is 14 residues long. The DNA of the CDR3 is TGCGCCAGTCACTTCAGGAGGACGGGGAATGAGCAGTTCTTC. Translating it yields CASHFRRTGNEQFF.